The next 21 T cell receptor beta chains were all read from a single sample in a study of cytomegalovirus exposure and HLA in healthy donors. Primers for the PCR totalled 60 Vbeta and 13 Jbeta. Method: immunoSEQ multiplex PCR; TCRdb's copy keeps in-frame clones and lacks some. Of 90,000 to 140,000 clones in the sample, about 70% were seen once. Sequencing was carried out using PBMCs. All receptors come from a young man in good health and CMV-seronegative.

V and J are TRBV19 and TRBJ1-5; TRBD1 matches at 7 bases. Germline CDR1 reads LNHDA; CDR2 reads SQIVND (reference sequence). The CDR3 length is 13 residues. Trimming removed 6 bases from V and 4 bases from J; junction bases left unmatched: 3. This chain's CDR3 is CASSRQGNQPQHF. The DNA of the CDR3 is TGTGCCAGTAGCCGACAGGGTAATCAGCCCCAGCATTTT.

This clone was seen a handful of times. The CDR3, as DNA: TGTGCCAGCAGTTACTCGGAGGGTCCGACGGCCGAGCAGTACTTC. The encoded protein is CASSYSEGPTAEQYF. The rearrangement joins TRBV6-6 to TRBJ2-7; the D gene is possibly TRBD2 (6 bases). The germline V gene encodes CDR1 MNHNY and CDR2 SVGAGI (reference sequence). CDR3 length: 15 amino acids. Trimming took off 0 bases at V and 6 bases at J, with 15 bases between the two ends.

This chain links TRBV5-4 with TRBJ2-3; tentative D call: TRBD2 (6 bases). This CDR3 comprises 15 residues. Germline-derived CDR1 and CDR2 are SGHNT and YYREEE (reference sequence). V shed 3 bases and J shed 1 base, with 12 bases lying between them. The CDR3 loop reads CASSSEPGGTDTQYF. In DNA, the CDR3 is TGTGCCAGCAGCTCTGAACCGGGGGGCACAGATACGCAGTATTTT.

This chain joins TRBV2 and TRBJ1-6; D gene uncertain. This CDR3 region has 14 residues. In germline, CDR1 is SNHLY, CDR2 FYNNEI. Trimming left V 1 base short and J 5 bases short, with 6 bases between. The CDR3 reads CASSEVADNSPLHF. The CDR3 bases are TGTGCCAGCAGTGAAGTGGCGGATAATTCACCCCTCCACTTT.

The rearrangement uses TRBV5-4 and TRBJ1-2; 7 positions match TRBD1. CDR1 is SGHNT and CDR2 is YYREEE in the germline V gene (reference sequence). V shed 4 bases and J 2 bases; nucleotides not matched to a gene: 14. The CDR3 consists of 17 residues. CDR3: CASSPRDRGSDNYGYTF. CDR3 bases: TGTGCCAGCAGCCCCCGGGACAGAGGTTCGGACAACTATGGCTACACCTTC.

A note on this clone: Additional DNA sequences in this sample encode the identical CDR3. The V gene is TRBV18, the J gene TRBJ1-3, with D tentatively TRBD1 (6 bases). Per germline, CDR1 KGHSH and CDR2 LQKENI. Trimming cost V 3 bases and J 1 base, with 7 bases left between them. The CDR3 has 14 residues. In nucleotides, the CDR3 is TGTGCCAGCTCACCGCAGGGGTCTGGAAACACCATATATTTT. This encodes CASSPQGSGNTIYF.

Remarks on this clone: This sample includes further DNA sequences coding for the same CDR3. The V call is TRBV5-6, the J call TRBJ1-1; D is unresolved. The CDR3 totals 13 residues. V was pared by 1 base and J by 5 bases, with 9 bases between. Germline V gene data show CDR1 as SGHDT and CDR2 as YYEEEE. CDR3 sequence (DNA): TGTGCCAGCAGCTTGCTTACGGTTACTGAAGCTTTCTTT. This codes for CASSLLTVTEAFF.

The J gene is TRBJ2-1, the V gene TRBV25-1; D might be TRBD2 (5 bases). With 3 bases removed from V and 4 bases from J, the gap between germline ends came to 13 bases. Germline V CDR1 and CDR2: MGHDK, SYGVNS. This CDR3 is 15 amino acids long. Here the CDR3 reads CASSDLASNYNEQFF. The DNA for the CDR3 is TGTGCCAGCAGTGATCTGGCTAGCAATTACAATGAGCAGTTCTTC.

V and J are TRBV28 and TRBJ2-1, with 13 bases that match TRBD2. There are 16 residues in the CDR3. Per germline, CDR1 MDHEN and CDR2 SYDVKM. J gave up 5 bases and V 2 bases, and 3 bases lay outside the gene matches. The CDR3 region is CASSLRTSGSNNEQFF. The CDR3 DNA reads TGTGCCAGCAGTTTAAGGACTAGCGGGAGCAACAATGAGCAGTTCTTC.

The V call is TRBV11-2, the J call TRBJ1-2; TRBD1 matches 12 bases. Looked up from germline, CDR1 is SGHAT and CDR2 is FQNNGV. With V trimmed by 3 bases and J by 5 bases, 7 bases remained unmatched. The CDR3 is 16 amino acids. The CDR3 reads CASSFGTGGAGYGYTF. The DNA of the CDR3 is TGTGCCAGCAGCTTCGGGACAGGGGGCGCCGGGTATGGCTACACCTTC.

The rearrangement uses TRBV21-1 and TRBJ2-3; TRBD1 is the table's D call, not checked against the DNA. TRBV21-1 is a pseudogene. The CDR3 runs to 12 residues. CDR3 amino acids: CASKGCTDTQYF. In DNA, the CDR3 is TGTGCCAGCAAGGGGTGCACAGATACGCAGTATTTT.

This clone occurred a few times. Here the CDR3 DNA reads TGCAGCGTTGTAGTAGTGGACTACGAAATCTACGAGCAGTACTTC. Amino acids: CSVVVVDYEIYEQYF. This sequence joins TRBV29-1 and TRBJ2-7, with a possible D match to TRBD2 (6 bases). Germline CDR1 is SQVTM and CDR2 is ANQGSEA. The V and J ends lost 4 bases and 3 bases respectively, with 19 bases between them. This CDR3 contains 15 residues.

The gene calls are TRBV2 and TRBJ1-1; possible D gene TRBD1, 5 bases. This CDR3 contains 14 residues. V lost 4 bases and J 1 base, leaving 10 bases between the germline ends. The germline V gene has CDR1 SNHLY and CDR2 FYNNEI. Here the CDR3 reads CASSGTTSNTEAFF. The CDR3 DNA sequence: TGTGCCAGCAGTGGGACAACCTCGAACACTGAAGCTTTCTTT.

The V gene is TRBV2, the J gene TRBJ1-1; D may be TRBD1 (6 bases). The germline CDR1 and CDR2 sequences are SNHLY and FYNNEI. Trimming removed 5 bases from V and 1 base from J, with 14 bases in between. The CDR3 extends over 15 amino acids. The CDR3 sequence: CASSILGHGNTEAFF. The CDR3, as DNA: TGTGCCAGCAGTATACTGGGACACGGGAACACTGAAGCTTTCTTT.

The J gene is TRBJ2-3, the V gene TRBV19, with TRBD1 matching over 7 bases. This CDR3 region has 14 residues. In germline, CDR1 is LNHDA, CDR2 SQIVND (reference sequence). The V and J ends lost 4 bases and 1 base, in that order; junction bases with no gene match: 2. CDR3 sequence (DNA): TGTGCCAGTAGTAACAGGGGAGGCACAGATACGCAGTATTTT. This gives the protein CASSNRGGTDTQYF.

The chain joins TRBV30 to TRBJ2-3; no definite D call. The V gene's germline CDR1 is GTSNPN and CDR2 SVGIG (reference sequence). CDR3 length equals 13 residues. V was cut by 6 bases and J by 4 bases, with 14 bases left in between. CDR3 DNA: TGTGCCTGTCTTTACTTAGCCCCAGATACGCAGTATTTT. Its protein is CACLYLAPDTQYF.

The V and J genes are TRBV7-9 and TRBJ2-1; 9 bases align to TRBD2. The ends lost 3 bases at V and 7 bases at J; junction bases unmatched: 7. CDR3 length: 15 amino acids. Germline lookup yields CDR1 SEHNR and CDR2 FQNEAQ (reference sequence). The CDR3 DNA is TGTGCCAGCAGCTTTACGCTAGCGGGGAGGAATGAGCAGTTCTTC. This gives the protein CASSFTLAGRNEQFF.

CDR3 nucleotide sequence: TGTGCTAGTGCTTCGGGACAGGGCGCAATCCAGCCCCAGCATTTT. This codes for CASASGQGAIQPQHF. The V call is TRBV12-5, the J call TRBJ1-5; TRBD1 aligns across 9 bases. Germline V CDR1 and CDR2: LGHNT, FRNRAP. Unmatched junction bases numbered 11, after V lost 7 bases and J lost 7 bases. The CDR3 length is 15 residues.

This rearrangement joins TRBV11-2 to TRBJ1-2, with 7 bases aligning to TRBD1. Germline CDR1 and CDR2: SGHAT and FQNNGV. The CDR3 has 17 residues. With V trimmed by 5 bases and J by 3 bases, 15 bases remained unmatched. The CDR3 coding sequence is TGTGCCAGCAGCATTCGCGCGGGACAGCTCTCGGACTATGGCTACACCTTC. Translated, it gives CASSIRAGQLSDYGYTF.

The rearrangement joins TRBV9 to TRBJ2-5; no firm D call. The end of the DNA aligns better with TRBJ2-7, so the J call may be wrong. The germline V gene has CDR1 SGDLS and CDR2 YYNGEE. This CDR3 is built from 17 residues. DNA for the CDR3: TGTGCCAGCAGCGTAGCTTCCAGCGTCCTAATTGGCTACGAGCAGTACTTC. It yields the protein CASSVASSVLIGYEQYF.

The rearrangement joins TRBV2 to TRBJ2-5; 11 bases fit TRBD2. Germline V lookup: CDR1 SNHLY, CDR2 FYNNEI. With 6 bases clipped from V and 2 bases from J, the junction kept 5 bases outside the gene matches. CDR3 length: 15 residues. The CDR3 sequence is CASSRGLADQETQYF. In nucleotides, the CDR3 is TGTGCCAGCAGCCGGGGACTAGCGGATCAAGAGACCCAGTACTTC.